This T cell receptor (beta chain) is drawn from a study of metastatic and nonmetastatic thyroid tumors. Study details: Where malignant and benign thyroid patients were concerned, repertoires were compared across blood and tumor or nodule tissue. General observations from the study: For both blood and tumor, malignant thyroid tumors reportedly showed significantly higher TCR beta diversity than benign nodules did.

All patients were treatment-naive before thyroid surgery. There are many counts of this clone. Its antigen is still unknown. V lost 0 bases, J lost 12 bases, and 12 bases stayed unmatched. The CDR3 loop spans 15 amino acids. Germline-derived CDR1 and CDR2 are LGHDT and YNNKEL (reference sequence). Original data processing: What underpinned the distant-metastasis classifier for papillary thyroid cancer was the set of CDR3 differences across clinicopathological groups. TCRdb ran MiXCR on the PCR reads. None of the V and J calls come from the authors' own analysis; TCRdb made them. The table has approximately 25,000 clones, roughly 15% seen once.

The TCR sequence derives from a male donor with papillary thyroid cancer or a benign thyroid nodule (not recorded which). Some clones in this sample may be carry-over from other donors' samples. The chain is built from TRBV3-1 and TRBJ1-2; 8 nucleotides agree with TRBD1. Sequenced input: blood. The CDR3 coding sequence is TGTGCCAGCAGCCAAGATTTGACCAGGGGGCCCAAACACACCTTC. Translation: CASSQDLTRGPKHTF.